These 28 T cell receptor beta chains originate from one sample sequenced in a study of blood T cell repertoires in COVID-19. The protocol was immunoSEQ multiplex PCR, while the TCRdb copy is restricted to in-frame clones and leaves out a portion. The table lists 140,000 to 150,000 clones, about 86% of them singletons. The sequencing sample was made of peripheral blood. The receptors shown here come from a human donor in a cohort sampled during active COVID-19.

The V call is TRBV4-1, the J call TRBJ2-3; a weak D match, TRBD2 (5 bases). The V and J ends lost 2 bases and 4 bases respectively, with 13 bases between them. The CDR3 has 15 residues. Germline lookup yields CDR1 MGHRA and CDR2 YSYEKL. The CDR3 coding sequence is TGCGCCAGCAGCCAACCGGGAAAGGTGCCAGATACGCAGTATTTT. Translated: CASSQPGKVPDTQYF.

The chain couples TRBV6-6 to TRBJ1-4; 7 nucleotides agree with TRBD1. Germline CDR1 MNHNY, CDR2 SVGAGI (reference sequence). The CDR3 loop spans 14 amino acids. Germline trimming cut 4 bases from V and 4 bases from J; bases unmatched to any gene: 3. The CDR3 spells CASSWRQGNEKLFF. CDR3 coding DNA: TGTGCCAGCAGTTGGCGACAGGGTAATGAAAAACTGTTTTTT.

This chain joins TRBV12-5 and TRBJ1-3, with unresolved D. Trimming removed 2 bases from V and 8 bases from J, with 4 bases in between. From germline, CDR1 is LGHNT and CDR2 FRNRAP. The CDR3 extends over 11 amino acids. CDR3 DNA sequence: TGTGCTAGTGGTTTGTCTTACACCATATATTTT. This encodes CASGLSYTIYF.

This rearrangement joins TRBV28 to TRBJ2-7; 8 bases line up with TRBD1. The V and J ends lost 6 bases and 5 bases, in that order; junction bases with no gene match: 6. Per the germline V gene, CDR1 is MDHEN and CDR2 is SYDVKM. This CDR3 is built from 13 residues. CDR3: CASSRTGLDEQYF. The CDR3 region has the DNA TGTGCCAGCAGCCGGACAGGGCTAGACGAGCAGTACTTC.

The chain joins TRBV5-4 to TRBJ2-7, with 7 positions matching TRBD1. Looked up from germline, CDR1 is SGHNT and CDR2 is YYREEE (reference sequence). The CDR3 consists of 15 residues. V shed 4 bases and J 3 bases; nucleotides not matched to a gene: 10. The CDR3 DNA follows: TGTGCCAGCAGCACGGGGACAGAATCGTTCTACGAGCAGTACTTC. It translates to CASSTGTESFYEQYF.

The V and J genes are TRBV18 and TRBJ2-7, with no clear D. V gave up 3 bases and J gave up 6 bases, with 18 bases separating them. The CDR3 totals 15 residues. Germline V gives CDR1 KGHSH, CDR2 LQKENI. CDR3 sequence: CASSPPSSPTTEQYF. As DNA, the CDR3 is TGTGCCAGCTCACCCCCGAGCTCCCCCACTACCGAGCAGTACTTC.

DNA of the CDR3: TGTGCCAGCAGCCGCAGGGTATATACCGAACAACTGTTTTTT. Residues: CASSRRVYTEQLFF. This chain connects TRBV5-6 to TRBJ1-4; a possible D gene is TRBD1 (5 bases). The CDR3 has 14 residues. Germline values: CDR1 SGHDT, CDR2 YYEEEE. V was clipped by 4 bases and J by 12 bases, with 19 bases between them.

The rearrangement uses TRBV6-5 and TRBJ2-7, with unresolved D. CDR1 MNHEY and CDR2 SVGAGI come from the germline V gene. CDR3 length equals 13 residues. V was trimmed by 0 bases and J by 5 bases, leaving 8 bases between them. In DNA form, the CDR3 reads TGTGCCAGCAGTTACTCGTACCGAGACGAGCAGTACTTC. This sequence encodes CASSYSYRDEQYF.

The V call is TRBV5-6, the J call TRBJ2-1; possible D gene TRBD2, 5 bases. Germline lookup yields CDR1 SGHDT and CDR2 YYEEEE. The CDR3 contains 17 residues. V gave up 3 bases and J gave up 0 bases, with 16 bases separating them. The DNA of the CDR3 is TGTGCCAGCAGCTCAATGAAAGGACTGAGCTCCTACAATGAGCAGTTCTTC. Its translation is CASSSMKGLSSYNEQFF.

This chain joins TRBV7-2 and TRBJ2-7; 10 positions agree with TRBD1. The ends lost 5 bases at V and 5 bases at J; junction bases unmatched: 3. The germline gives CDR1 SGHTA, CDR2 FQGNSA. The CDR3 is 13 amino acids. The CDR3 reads CASSRDRGDEQYF. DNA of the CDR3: TGTGCCAGCAGCCGGGACAGGGGCGACGAGCAGTACTTC.

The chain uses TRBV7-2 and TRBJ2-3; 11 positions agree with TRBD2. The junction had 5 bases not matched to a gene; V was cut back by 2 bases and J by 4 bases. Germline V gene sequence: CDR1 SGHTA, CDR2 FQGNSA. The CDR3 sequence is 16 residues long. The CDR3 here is CASSLRLAGSSDTQYF. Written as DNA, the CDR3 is TGTGCCAGCAGCTTAAGACTAGCGGGATCGTCAGATACGCAGTATTTT. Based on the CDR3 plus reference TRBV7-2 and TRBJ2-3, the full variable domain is GAGVSQSPSNKVTEKGKDVELRCDPISGHTALYWYRQSLGQGLEFLIYFQGNSAPDKSGLPSDRFSAERTGGSVSTLTIQRTQQEDSAVYLCASSLRLAGSSDTQYFGPGTRLTVL.

This chain's CDR3 is CASSQVLTGGTDTQYF. CDR3 DNA sequence: TGTGCCAGCAGCCAAGTGCTGACAGGGGGCACAGATACGCAGTATTTT. This chain uses TRBV3-1 (or the pseudogene TRBV3-2) with TRBJ2-3; 8 nucleotides align to TRBD1. CDR1 and CDR2 from the germline V gene are LGHDT and YNNKEL (reference sequence). V gave up 1 base and J gave up 1 base; unmatched junction bases: 4. This CDR3 is 16 amino acids long.

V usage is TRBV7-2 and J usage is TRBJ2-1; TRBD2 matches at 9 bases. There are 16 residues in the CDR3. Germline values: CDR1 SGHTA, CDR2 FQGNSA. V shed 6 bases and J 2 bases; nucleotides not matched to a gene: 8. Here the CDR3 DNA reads TGTGCCAGCAGTCGTACCGGGACTAGCACCTACAATGAGCAGTTCTTC. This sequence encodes CASSRTGTSTYNEQFF.

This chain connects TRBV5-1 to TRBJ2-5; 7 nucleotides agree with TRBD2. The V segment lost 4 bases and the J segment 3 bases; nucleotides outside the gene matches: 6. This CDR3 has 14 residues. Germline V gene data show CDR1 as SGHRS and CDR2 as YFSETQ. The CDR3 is CASSPWGGEETQYF. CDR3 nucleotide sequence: TGCGCCAGCAGCCCATGGGGGGGGGAAGAGACCCAGTACTTC.

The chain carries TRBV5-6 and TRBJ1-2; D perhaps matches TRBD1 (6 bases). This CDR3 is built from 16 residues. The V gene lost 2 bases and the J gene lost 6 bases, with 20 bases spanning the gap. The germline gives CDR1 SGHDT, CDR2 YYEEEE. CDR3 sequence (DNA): TGTGCCAGCAGCTTAGACAGGAGAACCTTGCGTAATGGCTACACCTTC. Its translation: CASSLDRRTLRNGYTF. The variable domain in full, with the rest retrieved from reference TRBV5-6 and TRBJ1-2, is DAGVTQSPTHLIKTRGQQVTLRCSPKSGHDTVSWYQQALGQGPQFIFQYYEEEERQRGNFPDRFSGHQFPNYSSELNVNALLLGDSALYLCASSLDRRTLRNGYTFGSGTRLTVV.

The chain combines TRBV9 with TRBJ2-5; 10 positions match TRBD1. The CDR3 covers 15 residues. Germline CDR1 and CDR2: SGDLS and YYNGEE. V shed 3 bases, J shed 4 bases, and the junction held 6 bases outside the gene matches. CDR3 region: CASSAPDRGPETQYF. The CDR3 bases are TGTGCCAGCAGCGCCCCAGACAGGGGGCCAGAGACCCAGTACTTC.

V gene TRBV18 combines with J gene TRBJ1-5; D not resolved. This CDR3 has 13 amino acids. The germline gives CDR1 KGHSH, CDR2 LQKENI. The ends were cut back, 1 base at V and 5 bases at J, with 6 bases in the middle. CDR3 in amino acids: CASSPQGDQPQHF. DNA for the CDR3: TGTGCCAGCTCACCACAAGGAGATCAGCCCCAGCATTTT.

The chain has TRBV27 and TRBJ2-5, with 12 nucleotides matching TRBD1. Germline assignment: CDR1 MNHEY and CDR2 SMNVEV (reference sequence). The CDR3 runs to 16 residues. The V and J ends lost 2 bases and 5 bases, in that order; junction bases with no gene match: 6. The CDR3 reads CASSLRRDRGLETQYF. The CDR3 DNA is TGTGCCAGCAGTTTACGCCGGGACAGGGGGCTGGAGACCCAGTACTTC.

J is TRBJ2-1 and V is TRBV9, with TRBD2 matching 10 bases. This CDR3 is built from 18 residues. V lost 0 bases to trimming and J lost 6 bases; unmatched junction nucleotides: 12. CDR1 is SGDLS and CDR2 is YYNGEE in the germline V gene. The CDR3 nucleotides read TGTGCCAGCAGCGTAGAGGGAGCGGGAGGGCCCCTACTCAATGAGCAGTTCTTC. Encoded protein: CASSVEGAGGPLLNEQFF.

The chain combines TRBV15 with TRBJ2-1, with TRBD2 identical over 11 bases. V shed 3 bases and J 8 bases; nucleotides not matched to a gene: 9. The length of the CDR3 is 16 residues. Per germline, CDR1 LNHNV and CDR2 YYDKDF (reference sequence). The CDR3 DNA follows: TGTGCCACCAGCAGGGGCAATAGCGGGAGGGGCGATGAGCAGTTCTTC. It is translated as CATSRGNSGRGDEQFF.

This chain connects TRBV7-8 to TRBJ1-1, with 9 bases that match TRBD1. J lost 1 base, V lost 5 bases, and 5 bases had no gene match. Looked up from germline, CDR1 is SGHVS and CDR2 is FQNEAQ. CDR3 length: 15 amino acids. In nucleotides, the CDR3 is TGTGCCAGCAGCCAAATGACAGGGGGGAACACTGAAGCTTTCTTT. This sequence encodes CASSQMTGGNTEAFF.

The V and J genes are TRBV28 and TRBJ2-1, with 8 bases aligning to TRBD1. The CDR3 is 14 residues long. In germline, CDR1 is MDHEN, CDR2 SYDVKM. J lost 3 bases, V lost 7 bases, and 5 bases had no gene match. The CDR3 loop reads CASNGQGNYNEQFF. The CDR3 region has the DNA TGTGCCAGCAACGGACAGGGAAACTACAATGAGCAGTTCTTC.

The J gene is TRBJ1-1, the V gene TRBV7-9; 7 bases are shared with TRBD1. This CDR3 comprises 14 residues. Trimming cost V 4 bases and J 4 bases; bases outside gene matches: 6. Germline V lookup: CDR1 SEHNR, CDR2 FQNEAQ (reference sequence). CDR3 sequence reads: CASSSMSGGTEAFF. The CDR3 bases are TGTGCCAGCAGCTCGATGTCAGGGGGCACTGAAGCTTTCTTT. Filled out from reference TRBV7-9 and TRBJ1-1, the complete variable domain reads DTGVSQNPRHKITKRGQNVTFRCDPISEHNRLYWYRQTLGQGPEFLTYFQNEAQLEKSRLLSDRFSAERPKGSFSTLEIQRTEQGDSAMYLCASSSMSGGTEAFFGQGTRLTVV.

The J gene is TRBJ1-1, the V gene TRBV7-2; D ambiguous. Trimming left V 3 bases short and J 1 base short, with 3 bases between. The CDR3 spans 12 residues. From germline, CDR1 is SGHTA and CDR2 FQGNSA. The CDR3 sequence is CASSFRNTEAFF. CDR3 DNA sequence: TGTGCCAGCAGCTTCAGGAACACTGAAGCTTTCTTT.

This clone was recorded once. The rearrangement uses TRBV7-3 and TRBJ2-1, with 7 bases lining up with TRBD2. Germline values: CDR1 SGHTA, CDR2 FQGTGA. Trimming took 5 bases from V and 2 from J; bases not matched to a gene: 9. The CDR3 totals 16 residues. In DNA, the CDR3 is TGTGCCAGCAGCCCCTTGACGGGACTACCCTACAATGAGCAGTTCTTC. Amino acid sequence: CASSPLTGLPYNEQFF.

The CDR3 protein is CASSLPRVPNTEAFF. The DNA of the CDR3 is TGTGCCAGCAGTTTACCCAGGGTCCCGAACACTGAAGCTTTCTTT. V and J are TRBV28 and TRBJ1-1, with a possible D match to TRBD1 (5 bases). The V end lost 2 bases, the J end lost 1 base, and 11 bases lay between the germline ends. This CDR3 comprises 15 residues. Germline V CDR1 and CDR2: MDHEN, SYDVKM. The full variable domain, with the rest looked up from reference TRBV28 and TRBJ1-1, is DVKVTQSSRYLVKRTGEKVFLECVQDMDHENMFWYRQDPGLGLRLIYFSYDVKMKEKGDIPEGYSVSREKKERFSLILESASTNQTSMYLCASSLPRVPNTEAFFGQGTRLTVV.

The CDR3 DNA reads as TGCGCCAGCAGCCAAGTCGGGACAGGGTTGAACACCGGGGAGCTGTTTTTT. Its protein product is CASSQVGTGLNTGELFF. The rearrangement links TRBV4-1 to TRBJ2-2, with 9 positions matching TRBD1. V lost 1 base and J lost 1; bases outside the gene matches: 4. CDR1 MGHRA and CDR2 YSYEKL come from the germline V gene. This CDR3 contains 17 residues.

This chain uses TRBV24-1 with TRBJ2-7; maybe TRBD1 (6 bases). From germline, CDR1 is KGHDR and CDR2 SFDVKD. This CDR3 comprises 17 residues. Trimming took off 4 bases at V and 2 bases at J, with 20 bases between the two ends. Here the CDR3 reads CATSENTGTSNPYEQYF. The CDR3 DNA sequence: TGTGCCACCAGTGAAAATACCGGGACAAGCAACCCCTACGAGCAGTACTTC.